A single sample gave rise to the 5 T cell receptor beta chains below, sequenced in a study of control samples from healthy donors and cancer patients. Sequencing was performed with immunoSEQ multiplex PCR; in TCRdb, only in-frame clones are kept and a portion is missing. The repertoire holds fewer than 95,000 clones, with approximately 80% as singletons. The specimen was blood. The receptors derive from a man under 40 in good health.

This chain connects TRBV2 to TRBJ1-3; weak D call: TRBD1 (6 bases). The CDR3 spans 14 residues. Germline CDR1 reads SNHLY; CDR2 reads FYNNEI. Trimming cost V 7 bases and J 2 bases, with 12 bases left between them. The DNA of the CDR3 is TGTGCCAGCACCCTGACAGGTGCTGGAAACACCATATATTTT. Its translation: CASTLTGAGNTIYF.

The genes are TRBV28 and TRBJ1-5; 7 nucleotides align to TRBD1. Germline trimming cut 5 bases from V and 6 bases from J; bases unmatched to any gene: 16. Germline assignment: CDR1 MDHEN and CDR2 SYDVKM. There are 17 residues in the CDR3. The CDR3 nucleotides are TGTGCCAGCAGTCCTAGACAGGGCATCATGTTGAGTCAGCCCCAGCATTTT. This encodes CASSPRQGIMLSQPQHF.

The rearrangement uses TRBV5-1 and TRBJ2-7, with 11 positions matching TRBD1. The germline V gene has CDR1 SGHRS and CDR2 YFSETQ. This CDR3 has 14 residues. The V gene end was trimmed by 4 bases and the J gene end by 3 bases; junction bases not matched to a gene: 3. This CDR3 reads CASSAGTGGYEQYF. Here the CDR3 DNA reads TGCGCCAGCAGCGCCGGGACAGGGGGCTACGAGCAGTACTTC.

The chain joins TRBV7-8 to TRBJ1-1, with TRBD1 matching over 8 bases. Germline V gene sequence: CDR1 SGHVS, CDR2 FQNEAQ. The CDR3 contains 18 residues. V dropped 5 bases and J dropped 1; count of bases not matched to a gene: 15. CDR3 loop: CASSPGGAGSAGNTEAFF. CDR3 DNA: TGTGCCAGCAGCCCAGGGGGCGCGGGGAGTGCGGGGAACACTGAAGCTTTCTTT.

The V and J genes are TRBV5-6 and TRBJ2-1, with D maybe TRBD2 (6 bases). The germline V gene has CDR1 SGHDT and CDR2 YYEEEE. The CDR3 has 15 residues. V lost 4 bases, J lost 1 base, and 12 bases lay in between. The CDR3: CASSRGEESYNEQFF. The CDR3 DNA is TGTGCCAGCAGCCGCGGGGAGGAATCCTACAATGAGCAGTTCTTC.